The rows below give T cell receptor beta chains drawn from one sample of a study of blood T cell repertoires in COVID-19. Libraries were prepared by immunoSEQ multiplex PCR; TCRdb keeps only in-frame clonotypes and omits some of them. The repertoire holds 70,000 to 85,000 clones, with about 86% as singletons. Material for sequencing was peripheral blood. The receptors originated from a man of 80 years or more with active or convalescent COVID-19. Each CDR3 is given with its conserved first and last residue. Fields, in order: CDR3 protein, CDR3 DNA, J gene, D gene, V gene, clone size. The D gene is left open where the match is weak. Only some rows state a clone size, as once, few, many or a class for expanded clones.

CDR3aa: CASSMRQNKRSLHF
CDR3nt: TGTGCCAGCAGCATGAGGCAAAACAAACGGTCCCTCCACTTT
j_gene: TRBJ1-6
d_gene: -
v_gene: TRBV13
abundance: -

CDR3aa: CASSQTGQMNTEAFF
CDR3nt: TGTGCCAGCAGTCAGACGGGACAAATGAACACTGAAGCTTTCTTT
j_gene: TRBJ1-1
d_gene: -
v_gene: TRBV6-5
abundance: -

CDR3aa: CASSTGIRTPTNEKLFF
CDR3nt: TGTGCCAGCAGTACCGGGATCAGAACCCCAACTAATGAAAAACTGTTTTTT
j_gene: TRBJ1-4
d_gene: -
v_gene: TRBV6-2/TRBV6-3
abundance: -

CDR3aa: CASSLDWTSSYNEQFF
CDR3nt: TGCGCCAGCAGCTTGGACTGGACTAGCTCCTACAATGAGCAGTTCTTC
j_gene: TRBJ2-1
d_gene: TRBD2
v_gene: TRBV5-1
abundance: -

CDR3aa: CASSLVGPSGGGNEQFF
CDR3nt: TGTGCCAGCAGCTTAGTGGGACCTAGCGGGGGAGGCAATGAGCAGTTCTTC
j_gene: TRBJ2-1
d_gene: TRBD2
v_gene: TRBV7-9
abundance: -

CDR3aa: CASSLDTGNTIYF
CDR3nt: TGTGCCAGCAGCTTGGATACTGGAAACACCATATATTTT
j_gene: TRBJ1-3
d_gene: -
v_gene: TRBV5-5
abundance: -

CDR3aa: CASSVDVGSGTNEQFF
CDR3nt: TGTGCCAGCAGCGTAGACGTCGGTAGCGGGACTAATGAGCAGTTCTTC
j_gene: TRBJ2-1
d_gene: TRBD2
v_gene: TRBV9
abundance: -

CDR3aa: CASSLAALGELFF
CDR3nt: TGTGCCAGCAGCTTAGCCGCTCTAGGGGAGCTGTTTTTT
j_gene: TRBJ2-2
d_gene: -
v_gene: TRBV7-9
abundance: -

CDR3aa: CASSPLGGNEQFF
CDR3nt: TGTGCCAGCTCACCACTGGGGGGCAATGAGCAGTTCTTC
j_gene: TRBJ2-1
d_gene: -
v_gene: TRBV18
abundance: -

CDR3aa: CASSLGQTTNTGELFF
CDR3nt: TGTGCCAGCAGTTTAGGCCAGACTACCAACACCGGGGAGCTGTTTTTT
j_gene: TRBJ2-2
d_gene: -
v_gene: TRBV28
abundance: -

CDR3aa: CASIKQLAGGELFF
CDR3nt: TGTGCCAGCATAAAACAACTAGCGGGCGGGGAGCTGTTTTTT
j_gene: TRBJ2-2
d_gene: TRBD2
v_gene: TRBV28
abundance: -

CDR3aa: CASGLTGGYEQYF
CDR3nt: TGTGCCAGTGGACTGACAGGGGGCTACGAGCAGTACTTC
j_gene: TRBJ2-7
d_gene: TRBD1
v_gene: TRBV19
abundance: -

CDR3aa: CASSGANGLTEAFF
CDR3nt: TGTGCCAGCAGTGGAGCCAACGGACTCACTGAAGCTTTCTTT
j_gene: TRBJ1-1
d_gene: -
v_gene: TRBV6-1
abundance: -

CDR3aa: CASSLAGAFSGANVLTF
CDR3nt: TGTGCCAGCAGCTTGGCCGGAGCGTTCTCTGGGGCCAACGTCCTGACTTTC
j_gene: TRBJ2-6
d_gene: -
v_gene: TRBV5-4
abundance: -

CDR3aa: CASSEQGGRDGYTF
CDR3nt: TGTGCCAGCAGTGAACAGGGAGGAAGGGATGGCTACACCTTC
j_gene: TRBJ1-2
d_gene: -
v_gene: TRBV25-1
abundance: once

CDR3aa: CASSKGGRGPETQYF
CDR3nt: TGTGCCAGCAGCAAAGGGGGCAGGGGGCCGGAGACCCAGTACTTC
j_gene: TRBJ2-5
d_gene: -
v_gene: TRBV21-1
abundance: -

CDR3aa: CASSLGGLVPKEQFF
CDR3nt: TGTGCCAGCAGTTTAGGAGGACTAGTTCCGAAGGAGCAGTTCTTC
j_gene: TRBJ2-1
d_gene: TRBD2
v_gene: TRBV28
abundance: once

CDR3aa: CASSPRLAGTNTGELFF
CDR3nt: TGTGCCAGCAGCCCCCGACTAGCGGGGACGAACACCGGGGAGCTGTTTTTT
j_gene: TRBJ2-2
d_gene: TRBD2
v_gene: TRBV9
abundance: once

CDR3aa: CASRLEETQYF
CDR3nt: TGTGCCAGCAGACTCGAAGAGACCCAGTACTTC
j_gene: TRBJ2-5
d_gene: -
v_gene: TRBV28
abundance: -

CDR3aa: CATSDSGLAGVYEQYF
CDR3nt: TGTGCCACCAGTGATTCCGGACTAGCGGGAGTGTACGAGCAGTACTTC
j_gene: TRBJ2-7
d_gene: TRBD2
v_gene: TRBV24-1
abundance: -

CDR3aa: CASSPGPASSYEQYF
CDR3nt: TGTGCCAGCTCACCAGGTCCAGCGAGCTCCTACGAGCAGTACTTC
j_gene: TRBJ2-7
d_gene: -
v_gene: TRBV18
abundance: few

CDR3aa: CASSPDGTGGGNTIYF
CDR3nt: TGCGCCAGCAGCCCGGACGGGACAGGGGGTGGAAACACCATATATTTT
j_gene: TRBJ1-3
d_gene: TRBD1
v_gene: TRBV5-1
abundance: -

CDR3aa: CASGLVAGEKLFF
CDR3nt: TGTGCTAGTGGTTTGGTGGCAGGAGAAAAACTGTTTTTT
j_gene: TRBJ1-4
d_gene: -
v_gene: TRBV12-5
abundance: -

CDR3aa: CATSDQSGRGVEEFF
CDR3nt: TGTGCCACCAGTGACCAAAGCGGGAGGGGGGTCGAGGAGTTCTTC
j_gene: TRBJ2-1
d_gene: TRBD2
v_gene: TRBV24-1
abundance: once

CDR3aa: CASSPISGSNEQYF
CDR3nt: TGTGCCAGCAGCCCAATCAGCGGGAGCAACGAGCAGTACTTC
j_gene: TRBJ2-7
d_gene: TRBD2
v_gene: TRBV9
abundance: -

CDR3aa: CASSSGQRITDTQYF
CDR3nt: TGCGCCAGCAGCTCTGGACAGAGAATCACAGATACGCAGTATTTT
j_gene: TRBJ2-3
d_gene: -
v_gene: TRBV5-1
abundance: -

CDR3aa: CAISPTQGGTEAFF
CDR3nt: TGTGCCATCAGTCCCACACAGGGGGGCACTGAAGCTTTCTTT
j_gene: TRBJ1-1
d_gene: TRBD1
v_gene: TRBV10-3
abundance: -

CDR3aa: CASSSQGSGNTIYF
CDR3nt: TGTGCCAGCAGTTCTCAGGGCTCTGGAAACACCATATATTTT
j_gene: TRBJ1-3
d_gene: -
v_gene: TRBV7-8
abundance: -

CDR3aa: CASSYLTGVAYEQYF
CDR3nt: TGTGCCAGCAGTTACCTCACAGGGGTGGCCTACGAGCAGTACTTC
j_gene: TRBJ2-7
d_gene: TRBD1
v_gene: TRBV6-2/TRBV6-3
abundance: once

CDR3aa: CASSRGQSRGGELFF
CDR3nt: TGTGCCAGCAGCCGGGGACAGAGTAGGGGCGGGGAGCTGTTTTTT
j_gene: TRBJ2-2
d_gene: TRBD1
v_gene: TRBV3-1/TRBV3-2
abundance: -

CDR3aa: CSVSNVGVEEKLFF
CDR3nt: TGCAGCGTTTCAAACGTGGGCGTCGAGGAAAAACTGTTTTTT
j_gene: TRBJ1-4
d_gene: -
v_gene: TRBV29-1
abundance: once

CDR3aa: CASSQGQTNYGYTF
CDR3nt: TGTGCCAGCAGCCAAGGACAGACTAACTATGGCTACACCTTC
j_gene: TRBJ1-2
d_gene: -
v_gene: TRBV3-1/TRBV3-2
abundance: -

CDR3aa: CASSQAKISGAGKNIQYF
CDR3nt: TGTGCCAGCAGCCAAGCGAAAATCTCAGGGGCTGGCAAAAACATTCAGTACTTC
j_gene: TRBJ2-4
d_gene: -
v_gene: TRBV3-1/TRBV3-2
abundance: -

CDR3aa: CASSFPTSGVDTQYF
CDR3nt: TGTGCCAGCAGCTTCCCGACTAGCGGGGTGGATACGCAGTATTTT
j_gene: TRBJ2-3
d_gene: TRBD2
v_gene: TRBV7-9
abundance: -

CDR3aa: CASSELGQGGGTEAFF
CDR3nt: TGTGCCAGCAGTGAATTAGGGCAGGGAGGGGGTACTGAAGCTTTCTTT
j_gene: TRBJ1-1
d_gene: -
v_gene: TRBV25-1
abundance: -

CDR3aa: CASSTRDSPLITEAFF
CDR3nt: TGTGCCAGCAGTACCCGGGACAGCCCCTTGATCACTGAAGCTTTCTTT
j_gene: TRBJ1-1
d_gene: TRBD1
v_gene: TRBV6-4
abundance: -

CDR3aa: CSVEVGREEQYF
CDR3nt: TGCAGCGTTGAAGTGGGCAGGGAAGAGCAGTACTTC
j_gene: TRBJ2-7
d_gene: -
v_gene: TRBV29-1
abundance: once

CDR3aa: CASSLAGDTGELFF
CDR3nt: TGCGCCAGCAGCTTGGCGGGGGACACCGGGGAGCTGTTTTTT
j_gene: TRBJ2-2
d_gene: -
v_gene: TRBV5-1
abundance: once

CDR3aa: CASSLTGSEAFF
CDR3nt: TGTGCCAGCAGTCTTACAGGGTCTGAAGCTTTCTTT
j_gene: TRBJ1-1
d_gene: -
v_gene: TRBV12-3/TRBV12-4
abundance: few

CDR3aa: CASSIRGDTEAFF
CDR3nt: TGTGCCAGCAGTATCAGGGGAGACACTGAAGCTTTCTTT
j_gene: TRBJ1-1
d_gene: -
v_gene: TRBV6-5
abundance: -

CDR3aa: CASRPQGLTPYGYTF
CDR3nt: TGTGCCAGCAGGCCGCAGGGGCTTACGCCCTATGGCTACACCTTC
j_gene: TRBJ1-2
d_gene: -
v_gene: TRBV6-5
abundance: -

CDR3aa: CASSQGADTEAFF
CDR3nt: TGTGCCAGCAGCCAGGGGGCAGATACTGAAGCTTTCTTT
j_gene: TRBJ1-1
d_gene: TRBD1
v_gene: TRBV2
abundance: -

CDR3aa: CAWSVQTGVGYTF
CDR3nt: TGTGCCTGGAGTGTACAGACAGGGGTAGGCTACACCTTC
j_gene: TRBJ1-2
d_gene: TRBD1
v_gene: TRBV30
abundance: -

CDR3aa: CASSAQPGATSTDTQYF
CDR3nt: TGTGCCAGCAGCGCACAACCGGGAGCGACCTCCACAGATACGCAGTATTTT
j_gene: TRBJ2-3
d_gene: -
v_gene: TRBV7-3
abundance: -